This entry lists 14 T cell receptor beta chains sequenced from one sample in a study of T cell changes during pregnancy in multiple sclerosis. Data came from immunoSEQ multiplex PCR; TCRdb stores just in-frame clones and leaves some out. Here the sample spans around 50,000 clones, approximately 91% being singletons. This sample comprised CD4+ T cells from peripheral blood mononuclear cells, obtained in the third trimester of pregnancy. Every receptor here comes from a female donor with multiple sclerosis, enrolled in a pregnancy study.

J is TRBJ1-4 and V is TRBV19; D is ambiguous. This CDR3 region has 14 residues. Germline loops: CDR1 LNHDA, CDR2 SQIVND (reference sequence). Trimming pared 7 bases from V and 5 bases from J, leaving 14 bases between. CDR3 protein: CASTKTQWNEKLFF. CDR3 coding DNA: TGTGCCAGTACGAAGACACAGTGGAATGAAAAACTGTTTTTT.

The V and J genes are TRBV19 and TRBJ2-7, with TRBD1 matching over 7 bases. V trimming: 6 bases; J trimming: 7 bases; junction bases outside the gene matches: 6. From germline, CDR1 is LNHDA and CDR2 SQIVND (reference sequence). This CDR3 is 12 amino acids long. CDR3 DNA: TGTGCCAGTAGCTCGACAGGGTTTGAGCAGTACTTC. This codes for CASSSTGFEQYF. Full variable domain (remainder filled in from reference TRBV19 and TRBJ2-7): DGGITQSPKYLFRKEGQNVTLSCEQNLNHDAMYWYRQDPGQGLRLIYYSQIVNDFQKGDIAEGYSVSREKKESFPLTVTSAQKNPTAFYLCASSSTGFEQYFGPGTRLTVT.

The chain is built from TRBV7-6 and TRBJ1-4; tentative D call: TRBD1 (5 bases). The germline V and J ends were trimmed by 5 bases and 0 bases, with 10 bases remaining between them. The CDR3 has 15 amino acids. In germline, CDR1 is SGHVS, CDR2 FNYEAQ. The CDR3 DNA reads TGTGCCAGCAGCAAGGGGCAGGCAACTAATGAAAAACTGTTTTTT. It encodes CASSKGQATNEKLFF.

CDR3 sequence: CASSLGRARELFF. The CDR3 nucleotides read TGTGCCAGCAGCCTGGGGAGGGCACGGGAGCTGTTTTTT. The gene calls are TRBV5-6 and TRBJ2-2; 7 bases fit TRBD2. Germline V gives CDR1 SGHDT, CDR2 YYEEEE. With V trimmed by 4 bases and J by 9 bases, 6 bases remained unmatched. The CDR3 length is 13 residues.

The J gene is TRBJ2-1, the V gene TRBV12-5, with 10 bases matching TRBD1. The ends lost 3 bases at V and 4 bases at J; junction bases unmatched: 15. The germline gives CDR1 LGHNT, CDR2 FRNRAP. The CDR3 totals 19 residues. In DNA, the CDR3 is TGTGCTAGTGGTTTATCCCGGGACAGGGGAAAACAAGCATACAATGAGCAGTTCTTC. Translated: CASGLSRDRGKQAYNEQFF.

The chain joins TRBV30 to TRBJ1-3; D unclear. The CDR3 length is 13 residues. Germline V lookup: CDR1 GTSNPN, CDR2 SVGIG (reference sequence). Trimming cost V 0 bases and J 3 bases, with 6 bases left between them. CDR3 region: CAWSVGVGNTIYF. The DNA for the CDR3 is TGTGCCTGGAGTGTAGGAGTTGGAAACACCATATATTTT.

The chain employs TRBV5-6 and TRBJ1-2, with 11 bases matching TRBD1. The CDR3 runs 16 residues. Trimming at V came to 3 bases and at J to 4 bases, leaving 8 bases not matched to a gene. Germline CDR1 SGHDT, CDR2 YYEEEE. The CDR3 sequence is CASSYGGQGAFYGYTF. Written as DNA, the CDR3 is TGTGCCAGCAGCTACGGAGGACAGGGGGCGTTCTATGGCTACACCTTC.

V usage is TRBV30 and J usage is TRBJ1-6; 9 bases line up with TRBD1. The germline CDR1 and CDR2 sequences are GTSNPN and SVGIG (reference sequence). With 5 bases clipped from V and 1 base from J, the junction kept 0 bases outside the gene matches. The CDR3 contains 14 residues. CDR3 coding DNA: TGTGCCTGGGGGACAGGGTCCTATAATTCACCCCTCCACTTT. Amino acids: CAWGTGSYNSPLHF.

The J gene is TRBJ1-2, the V gene TRBV4-2; no clear D gene. V lost 6 bases to trimming and J lost 8 bases, with 10 bases between them. Germline-derived CDR1 and CDR2 are LGHNA and YNFKEQ. The CDR3 totals 11 residues. CDR3 in DNA: TGTGCCAGCAGTCCGGGGTTCGGCTACACCTTC. Translation: CASSPGFGYTF.

The V and J genes are TRBV9 and TRBJ1-1, with a possible D match to TRBD1 (5 bases). The CDR3 length is 16 residues. Germline-derived CDR1 and CDR2 are SGDLS and YYNGEE. With 0 bases removed from V and 4 bases from J, the gap between germline ends came to 16 bases. Written as DNA, the CDR3 is TGTGCCAGCAGCGTAGCCGCAGGGCCGGTGGGCACTGAAGCTTTCTTT. It encodes CASSVAAGPVGTEAFF.

The rearrangement links TRBV7-6 to TRBJ2-5; 10 bases are shared with TRBD1. In germline, CDR1 is SGHVS, CDR2 FNYEAQ. The CDR3 contains 17 residues. V gave up 2 bases and J gave up 5 bases; unmatched junction bases: 11. CDR3 nucleotides: TGTGCCAGCAGCTTACTGCGCCGGGACAGGGGTTTTGAGACCCAGTACTTC. This gives the protein CASSLLRRDRGFETQYF.

The CDR3 bases are TGTGCCAGCAGTGGCGGCACAGGGAAGAGTCAGCCCCAGCATTTT. Residues: CASSGGTGKSQPQHF. The chain couples TRBV2 to TRBJ1-5; D might be TRBD1 (6 bases). V was trimmed by 4 bases and J by 6 bases, leaving 16 bases between them. The CDR3 is 15 residues long. Per germline, CDR1 SNHLY and CDR2 FYNNEI.

The rearrangement links TRBV11-2 to TRBJ1-6; 7 bases are a match to TRBD1. J was trimmed by 10 bases and V by 1 base; bases with no gene match: 7. The CDR3 totals 15 residues. Germline V gene lookup returns CDR1 SGHAT and CDR2 FQNNGV. The CDR3: CASSLAAGGQSPLHF. As DNA, the CDR3 is TGTGCCAGCAGCTTAGCCGCAGGGGGGCAATCACCCCTCCACTTT. Supplemented by reference TRBV11-2 and TRBJ1-6, the full variable domain reads EAGVAQSPRYKIIEKRQSVAFWCNPISGHATLYWYQQILGQGPKLLIQFQNNGVVDDSQLPKDRFSAERLKGVDSTLKIQPAKLEDSAVYLCASSLAAGGQSPLHFGNGTRLTVT.

The chain uses TRBV5-1 and TRBJ2-7, with TRBD2 identical over 8 bases. V lost 5 bases and J lost 7; bases outside the gene matches: 20. Germline V gene sequence: CDR1 SGHRS, CDR2 YFSETQ. The CDR3 extends over 17 amino acids. Here the CDR3 reads CASSSGPQRGNTREQYF. Written as DNA, the CDR3 is TGCGCCAGCAGTTCCGGCCCTCAGCGGGGGAACACTAGGGAGCAGTACTTC.